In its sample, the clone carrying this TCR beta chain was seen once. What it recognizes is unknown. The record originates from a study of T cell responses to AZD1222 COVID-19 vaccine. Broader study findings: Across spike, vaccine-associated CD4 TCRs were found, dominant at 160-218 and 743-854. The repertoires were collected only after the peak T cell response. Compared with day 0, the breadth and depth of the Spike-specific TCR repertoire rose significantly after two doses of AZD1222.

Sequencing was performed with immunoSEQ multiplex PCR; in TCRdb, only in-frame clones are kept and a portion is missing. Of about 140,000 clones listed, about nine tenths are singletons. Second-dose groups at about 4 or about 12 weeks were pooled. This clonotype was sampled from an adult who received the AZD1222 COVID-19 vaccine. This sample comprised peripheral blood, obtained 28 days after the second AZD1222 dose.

The CDR3 reads CASLTSHTEAFF. In nucleotides, the CDR3 is TGTGCCAGCCTTACAAGCCACACTGAAGCTTTCTTT. This chain links TRBV28 with TRBJ1-1, with no clear D. V lost 8 bases and J lost 3, with 10 bases in between. Germline V lookup: CDR1 MDHEN, CDR2 SYDVKM. This CDR3 is 12 amino acids long.